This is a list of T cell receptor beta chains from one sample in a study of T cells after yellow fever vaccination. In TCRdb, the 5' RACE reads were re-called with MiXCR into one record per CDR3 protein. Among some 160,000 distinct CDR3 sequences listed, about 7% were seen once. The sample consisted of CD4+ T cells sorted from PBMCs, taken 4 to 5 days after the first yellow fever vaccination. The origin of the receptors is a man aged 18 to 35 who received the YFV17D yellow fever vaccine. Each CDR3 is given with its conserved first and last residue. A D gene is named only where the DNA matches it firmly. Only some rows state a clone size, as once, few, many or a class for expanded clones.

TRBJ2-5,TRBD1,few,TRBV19,CASTGTGGAKTQYF,TGTGCCAGTACCGGGACAGGGGGAGCGAAGACCCAGTACTTC
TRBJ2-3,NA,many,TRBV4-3,CASSQDSAITDTQYF,TGCGCCAGCAGCCAAGATTCGGCCATCACAGATACGCAGTATTTT
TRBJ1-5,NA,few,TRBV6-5,CASSYFSLGGQPQHF,TGTGCCAGCAGTTACTTCTCCCTGGGGGGTCAGCCCCAGCATTTT
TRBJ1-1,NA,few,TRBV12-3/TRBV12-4,CASSSHRAVNTEAFF,TGTGCCAGCAGTTCACACAGGGCAGTGAACACTGAAGCTTTCTTT
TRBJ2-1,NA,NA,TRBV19,CASSRLWNEQFF,TGTGCCAGTAGTAGGCTCTGGAATGAGCAGTTCTTC
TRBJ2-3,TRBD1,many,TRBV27,CASRGQGFIDTQYF,TGTGCCAGCAGGGGACAGGGATTTATAGATACGCAGTATTTT
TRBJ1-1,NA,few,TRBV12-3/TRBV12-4,CASFSGIEAFF,TGTGCCAGTTTTTCAGGGATCGAAGCTTTCTTT
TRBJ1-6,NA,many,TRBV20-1,CSASMSGKYNSPLHF,TGCAGTGCTAGCATGTCAGGAAAGTATAATTCACCCCTCCACTTT
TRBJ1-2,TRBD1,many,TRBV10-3,CATGTGTGYQGYTF,TGTGCCACCGGGACCGGGACAGGGTATCAAGGCTACACCTTC
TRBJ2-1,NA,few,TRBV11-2,CASSLDAPDYEQFF,TGTGCCAGCAGCTTAGATGCCCCAGACTATGAGCAGTTCTTC
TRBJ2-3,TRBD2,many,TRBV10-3,CAISVRPSGGGRADTQYF,TGTGCCATCAGTGTTCGGCCTAGCGGGGGTGGTCGGGCAGATACGCAGTATTTT
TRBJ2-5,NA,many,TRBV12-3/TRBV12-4,CASSFGNGGETQYF,NA
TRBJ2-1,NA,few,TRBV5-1,CASSLNVASSYNEQFF,TGCGCCAGCAGCTTGAATGTGGCCAGCTCCTACAATGAGCAGTTCTTC